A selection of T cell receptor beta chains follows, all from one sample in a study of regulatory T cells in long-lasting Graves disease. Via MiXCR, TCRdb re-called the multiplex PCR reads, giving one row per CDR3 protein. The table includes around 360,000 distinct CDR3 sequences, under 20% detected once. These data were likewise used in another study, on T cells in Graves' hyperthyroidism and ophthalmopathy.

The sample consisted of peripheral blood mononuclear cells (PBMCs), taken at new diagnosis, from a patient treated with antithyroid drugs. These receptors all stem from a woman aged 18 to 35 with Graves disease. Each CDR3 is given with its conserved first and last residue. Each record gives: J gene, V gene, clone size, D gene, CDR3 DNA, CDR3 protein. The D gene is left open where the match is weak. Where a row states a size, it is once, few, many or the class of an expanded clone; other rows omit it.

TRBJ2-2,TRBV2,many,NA,TGTGCCAGCAGTGAACTGGGGAGGCGGACCGGGGAGCTGTTTTTT,CASSELGRRTGELFF
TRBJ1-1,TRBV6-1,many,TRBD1,TGTGCCAGCTGTGACAGGGAGGTTGCCGAAGCTTTCTTT,CASCDREVAEAFF
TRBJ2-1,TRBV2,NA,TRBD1,TGTGCCAGCAGTTCTACCGGGACAGGGGACAATGAGCAGTTCTTC,CASSSTGTGDNEQFF
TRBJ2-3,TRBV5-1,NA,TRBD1,TGCGCCAGCAGCGGGGGACAGGTATGGACAGATACGCAGTATTTT,CASSGGQVWTDTQYF
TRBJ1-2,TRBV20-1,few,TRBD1,TGCAGTGCTAGAGATACCAGGACAGGAGGGATTGGCTACACCTTC,CSARDTRTGGIGYTF
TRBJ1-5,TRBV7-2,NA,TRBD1,TGTGCCAGCAGCAAGGACAGGGGGGATCAGCCCCAGCATTTT,CASSKDRGDQPQHF
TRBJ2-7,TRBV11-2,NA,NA,TGTGCCAGCAGCCCCCTTCAGAGCAGCTCCTACGAGCAGTACTTC,CASSPLQSSSYEQYF
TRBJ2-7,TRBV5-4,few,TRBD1,TGTGCCAGCAGCTTATCCGGGACAGGGTTTTTTTTTCTTTGTTCCTACGAGCAATACTTC,CASSLSGTGFFFLCSYEQYF
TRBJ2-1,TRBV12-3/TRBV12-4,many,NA,TGTGCCAGCAGTTCAGGGGGGGAACACGTCGCTGAGCAGTTCTTC,CASSSGGEHVAEQFF
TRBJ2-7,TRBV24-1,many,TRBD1,TGTGCCACCAGCTTGACAGGGCGCTCGGGCGAGCAGTACTTC,CATSLTGRSGEQYF
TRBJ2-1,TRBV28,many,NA,TGTGCCAGCAGCCGGGGGACCAGCTCCTACAATGAGCAGTTCTTC,CASSRGTSSYNEQFF
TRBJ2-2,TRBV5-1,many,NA,TGCGCCAGCAGCTTGGCCGGAAGGACAGCCGGGGAGCTGTTTTTT,CASSLAGRTAGELFF
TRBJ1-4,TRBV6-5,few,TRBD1,TGTGCCAGCAGTTGGGGCCAGGGGGCGCGTAGTGAAAAACTGTTTTTT,CASSWGQGARSEKLFF
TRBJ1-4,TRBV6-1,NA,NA,TGTGCCAGCAGTGAAAGACAGCCTAATAATGAAAAACTGTTTTTT,CASSERQPNNEKLFF
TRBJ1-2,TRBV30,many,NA,TGTGCCTGGAGTGGGGACTTCTATGGCTACACCTTC,CAWSGDFYGYTF
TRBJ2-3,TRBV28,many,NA,TGTGCCAGCAGTCTTAGGGGATATACGCAGTATTTT,CASSLRGYTQYF
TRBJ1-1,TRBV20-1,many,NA,TGCAGTGCTAGAAGGGACACCAACACTGAAGCTTTCTTT,CSARRDTNTEAFF
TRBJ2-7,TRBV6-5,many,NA,TGTGCCAGCAGTTACAACCCCCCTCTGGACGGATACGAGCAGTACTTC,CASSYNPPLDGYEQYF
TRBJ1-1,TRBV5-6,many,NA,TGTGCCAGCAGCTTACCGTCTGCTACTGAAGCTTTCTTT,CASSLPSATEAFF
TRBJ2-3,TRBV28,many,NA,TGTGCCAGCAGTTGGGGGGCCACCACAGATACGCAGTATTTT,CASSWGATTDTQYF
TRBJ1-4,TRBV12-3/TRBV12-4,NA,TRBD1,TGTGCCAGCACTTTGACAGGGATTAATGAAAAACTGTTTTTT,CASTLTGINEKLFF
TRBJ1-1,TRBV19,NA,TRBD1,TGTGCCAGTAGTTTAGGGACAGGGGTGACTGAAGCTTTCTTT,CASSLGTGVTEAFF
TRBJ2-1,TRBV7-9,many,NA,TGTGCCAGCAGCTTACTCGGGTTAGAGCAGTTCTTC,CASSLLGLEQFF
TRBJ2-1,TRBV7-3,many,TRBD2,TGTGCCAGCAGCCCGGAGGGTCCGGGAGGGAAGTTCTTC,CASSPEGPGGKFF
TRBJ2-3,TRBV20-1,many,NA,TGCAGTGCTAGAACTTTCGGCACAGATACGCAGTATTTT,CSARTFGTDTQYF
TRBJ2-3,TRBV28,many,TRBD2,TGTGCCAGCACCCTCCTAGCGGATGAAACAGATACGCAGTATTTT,CASTLLADETDTQYF
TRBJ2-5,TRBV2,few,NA,TGTGCCAGCATCGGCAGAGAAGAGACCCAGTACTTC,CASIGREETQYF
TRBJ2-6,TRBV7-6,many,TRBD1,TGTGCCAGCAGCACAACGGGACAGGGGGCGCCTGGGGCCAACGTCCTGACTTTC,CASSTTGQGAPGANVLTF
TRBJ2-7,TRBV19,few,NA,TGTGCCAGTAGTATGCAGGGGTTGTACGAGCAGTACTTC,CASSMQGLYEQYF
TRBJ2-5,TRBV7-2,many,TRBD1,TGTGCCAGCAGCTTCTATGGACAGGGGAAGACCCAGTACTTC,CASSFYGQGKTQYF
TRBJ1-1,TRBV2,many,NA,TGTGCCAGCAAATTGGCCAGAAAAATGAACACTGAAGCTTTCTTT,CASKLARKMNTEAFF
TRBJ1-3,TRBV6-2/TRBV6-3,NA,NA,TGTGCCAGCAATTCCCGGGACATAGCTGGAAACACCATATATTTT,CASNSRDIAGNTIYF
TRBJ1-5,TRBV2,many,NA,TGTGCCAGCAGTGAAACGGGGATGAGCAATCAGCCCCAGCATTTT,CASSETGMSNQPQHF
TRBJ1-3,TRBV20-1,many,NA,TGCAGTGCTAGAGCTATCGGGGCTATCCGAAACACCATATATTTT,CSARAIGAIRNTIYF
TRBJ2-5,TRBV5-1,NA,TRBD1,TGCGCCAGCAGCTTCAGGGGGCGGTGGCAAGAGACCCAGTACTTC,CASSFRGRWQETQYF
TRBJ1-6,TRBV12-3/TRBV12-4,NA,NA,TGTGCCAGCAGCACGCCGCGACCGATCTATAATTCACCCCTCCACTTT,CASSTPRPIYNSPLHF
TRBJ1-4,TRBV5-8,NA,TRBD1,TGTGCCAGCAGCTTGTATTGGACAGGAAGTGAAAAACTGTTTTTT,CASSLYWTGSEKLFF
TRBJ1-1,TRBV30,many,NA,TGTGCCTGGACCTGGGGATCGCTTAACACTGAAGCTTTCTTT,CAWTWGSLNTEAFF
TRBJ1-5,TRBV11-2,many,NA,TGTGCCAGCAGCCCCGGACAGTTCAATCAGCCCCAGCATTTT,CASSPGQFNQPQHF
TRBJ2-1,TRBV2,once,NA,TGTGCCAGCAGGTTACGGGGCGGGTCCTACAATGAGCAGTTCTTC,CASRLRGGSYNEQFF
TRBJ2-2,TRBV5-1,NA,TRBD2,TGCGCCAGCAGCGAAAAGGGACTAGCGGGGACAACCGGGGAGCTGTTTTTT,CASSEKGLAGTTGELFF
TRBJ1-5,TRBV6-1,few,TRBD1,TGTGCCAGCAGTGGTGGGGACAGGGGGGTTCAGCCCCAGCATTTT,CASSGGDRGVQPQHF
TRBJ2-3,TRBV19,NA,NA,TGTGCCAGTAGTATTCTAGCAGGATTCTCCGGCACAGATACGCAGTATTTT,CASSILAGFSGTDTQYF
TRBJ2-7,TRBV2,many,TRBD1,TGTGCCAGCAAGGAGACAGGGGTCGGCGAGCAGTACTTC,CASKETGVGEQYF
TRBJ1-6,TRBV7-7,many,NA,TGTGCTAGCAGCCTAGACGAGGTTTCACCCCTCCACTTT,CASSLDEVSPLHF
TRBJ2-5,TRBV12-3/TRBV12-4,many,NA,TGTGCCAGCAATAGGTTTGGTGAGACCCAGTACTTC,CASNRFGETQYF
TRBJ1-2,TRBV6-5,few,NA,TGTGCCAGCAGTTACGAGTTCAGGGGCGGGGGCTACACCTTC,CASSYEFRGGGYTF
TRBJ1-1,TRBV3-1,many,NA,TGTGCCAGCAGCCAAGATACGGGCGTTACTGAAGCTTTCTTT,CASSQDTGVTEAFF
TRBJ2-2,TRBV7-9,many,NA,TGTGCCAGCAGTAATGACAAGGGCGGACACACCGGGGAGCTGTTTTTT,CASSNDKGGHTGELFF
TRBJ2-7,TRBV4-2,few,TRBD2,TGTGCCAGCAGCCAAGTTTCCCCTAGCGGGAGAAGCGAGCAGTACTTC,CASSQVSPSGRSEQYF
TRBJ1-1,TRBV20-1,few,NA,TGCAGTGCTAGAGATCTAGGGGGCACTGAAGCTTTCTTT,CSARDLGGTEAFF
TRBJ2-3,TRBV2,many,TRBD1,TGTGCCAGCAGACGACAGGGTCCCGCAGATACGCAGTATTTT,CASRRQGPADTQYF
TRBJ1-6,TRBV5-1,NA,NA,TGCGCCAGCAGCTACAGGGACTCACCCCTCCACTTT,CASSYRDSPLHF
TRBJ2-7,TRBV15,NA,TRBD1,TGTGCCACCAGCGGTACAGGGGTGGGAGAGGACTACGAGCAGTACTTC,CATSGTGVGEDYEQYF
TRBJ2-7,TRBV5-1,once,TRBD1,TGCGCCAGCAGCTTGGGGGGGACAGCCTCCTACGAGCAGTACTTC,CASSLGGTASYEQYF
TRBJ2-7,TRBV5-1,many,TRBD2,TGCGCCAGCAGCTTGGGCTCGAGCGGGAGGAGGTACGAGCAGTACTTC,CASSLGSSGRRYEQYF
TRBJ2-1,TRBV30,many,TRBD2,TGTGCCTGGAGTACCCCGAAAAGCGGGAACTACAATGAGCAGTTCTTC,CAWSTPKSGNYNEQFF
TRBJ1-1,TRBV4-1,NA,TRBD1,TGCGTGACAGGGGCGGACACTGAAGCTTTCTTT,CVTGADTEAFF
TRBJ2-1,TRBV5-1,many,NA,TGCGCCAGCAGCTTGGCCAGGCTCGGTGGGGGTCACTACAATGAGCAGTTCTTC,CASSLARLGGGHYNEQFF
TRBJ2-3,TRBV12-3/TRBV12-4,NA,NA,TGTGCCAGCAGTTTCTATACGCAGTATTTT,CASSFYTQYF